This T cell receptor (beta chain) originates from a study of beta chain features in type 1 diabetes. Study-level findings and limits: Researchers report that Type 1 diabetes patients had moderately but significantly shorter TCRB CDR3s across all four CD4+ subsets.

The CDR3 sequence is 11 residues long. The germline V and J ends were trimmed by 0 bases and 4 bases, with 3 bases remaining between them. Germline V gene sequence: CDR1 GTSNPN, CDR2 SVGIG (reference sequence). The authors reverse transcribed all of the isolated RNA, so sequencing captured expressed TCRB transcripts. Some clones are missing from TCRdb's copy, which holds only in-frame ones; the method was immunoSEQ multiplex PCR. The sample records 630,000 or so clones, around 15% being singletons. About this clone: Its target is not known. Other DNA variants within this sample encode the same CDR3.

This chain links TRBV30 with TRBJ1-2; D is ambiguous. The sample consisted of naive CD4+ T cells from blood. This TCR derives from a man between 18 and 35 years old with type 1 diabetes. This CDR3 is CAWSVRYGYTF. The CDR3 DNA follows: TGTGCCTGGAGTGTACGCTATGGCTACACCTTC. The entire variable domain, with the rest obtained from reference TRBV30 and TRBJ1-2, is as follows: SQTIHQWPATLVQPVGSPLSLECTVEGTSNPNLYWYRQAAGRGLQLLFYSVGIGQISSEVPQNLSASRPQDRQFILSSKKLLLSDSGFYLCAWSVRYGYTFGSGTRLTVV.